Described below is a single T cell receptor (beta chain) sequence and its context. Profiling relied on immunoSEQ multiplex PCR, and the TCRdb table lists in-frame clones only, not all of them. In the table there are over 350,000 clones, roughly 90% of which are singletons. The age range of participants was 18 to 89 years, with residence in about two dozen US areas. The data were obtained in a study of blood T cell repertoires in COVID-19. Overall study: COVID-19 samples collected from the United States, Italy and Spain covered acute and convalescent phases. In each case, the material was cDNA or gDNA derived from T cells, B-cell-depleted T cells, or PBMCs.

The CDR3 has 17 amino acids. Germline lookup yields CDR1 MNHEY and CDR2 SMNVEV (reference sequence). Trimming took 2 bases from V and 6 from J; bases not matched to a gene: 5. This chain uses TRBV27 with TRBJ1-6, with TRBD1 matching over 12 bases. The receptor's source is a woman aged 30 to 39 with acute COVID-19. Sequenced sample: PBMCs or T cells enriched from blood (not recorded which). As DNA, the CDR3 is TGTGCCAGCAGTTTAAGGGGACAGGGGGCGAGTAATTCACCCCTCCACTTT. This translates into CASSLRGQGASNSPLHF.